Following are 19 T cell receptor beta chains from one sample sequenced in a study of blood T cells in healthy people across ages (dated by TCRdb to about 2015). The library was generated by 5' RACE. The listed sequencing device is Illumina HiSeq 2500. The second PCR ran for about 7 to 11 cycles and used a J-beta primer mix along with a sample-barcoded 5' primer. TCRdb's own reprocessing of the public reads used fastp at Q25 and MiXCR and kept productive beta chains. Duplicate CDR3 protein sequences are folded into a single record with the most common DNA and genes. This sample is represented by hundreds of thousands of distinct CDR3 sequences; around 49% of them were singletons. The ten largest clones add up to around a third of the sample. Sequencing was done on a sample of blood. The source is a woman in her sixties in good health.

In the case of this clonotype: An end of the junction does not agree with germline; a read error may underlie this. The chain couples TRBV5-1 to TRBJ2-5; TRBD1 matches at 7 bases. Germline assignment: CDR1 SGHRS and CDR2 YFSETQ. The CDR3 consists of 14 residues. The CDR3 DNA follows: TGCGTCAGCAGCTGGGACAGTTACTACAATGAGCAGTACTTC. Amino acid sequence: CVSSWDSYYNEQYF.

The CDR3: CAIRAPGTGKYEQYF. In nucleotides, the CDR3 is TGTGCCATCAGGGCTCCCGGGACAGGGAAATACGAGCAGTACTTC. This chain connects TRBV10-3 to TRBJ2-5; 9 positions match TRBD1. The assigned J gene may be wrong: the sequence end matches TRBJ2-7 better. In germline, CDR1 is ENHRY, CDR2 SYGVKD. The CDR3 covers 15 residues.

The DNA for the CDR3 is TGCAGTGCCCCAGGACAGGTGGGGCTTGGTGAGCAGTTCTTC. This gives the protein CSAPGQVGLGEQFF. The rearrangement links TRBV20-1 to TRBJ2-1, with 7 bases aligning to TRBD1. Looked up from germline, CDR1 is DFQATT and CDR2 is SNEGSKA (reference sequence). Unmatched junction bases numbered 14, after V lost 6 bases and J lost 9 bases. The CDR3 runs to 14 residues.

The genes are TRBV4-3 and TRBJ2-7; 10 bases map to TRBD2. The V gene end was trimmed by 1 base and the J gene end by 5 bases; junction bases not matched to a gene: 8. The CDR3 has 16 residues. Germline-derived CDR1 and CDR2 are LGHNA and YSLEER. CDR3 DNA: TGCGCCAGCAGCCAAGGACCCCTAGCGGGAGTCAACGAGCAGTACTTC. Its protein product is CASSQGPLAGVNEQYF.

This clonotype showed up just a few times. This rearrangement joins TRBV6-2 or TRBV6-3 to TRBJ2-2; no firm D call. Trimming pared 7 bases from V and 6 bases from J, leaving 15 bases between. This CDR3 contains 14 residues. Germline loops: CDR1 MNHEY, CDR2 SVGEGT. As DNA, the CDR3 is TGTGCCAGCACCAAGGCCGGGCGGCCCGGGGAGCTGTTTTTT. Protein sequence: CASTKAGRPGELFF.

V usage is TRBV5-1 and J usage is TRBJ2-6; no firm D call. The CDR3 sequence is 14 residues long. Looked up from germline, CDR1 is SGHRS and CDR2 is YFSETQ. V lost 5 bases, J lost 0 bases, and 6 bases lay in between. The CDR3 DNA sequence: TGCGCCAGCAGATCTAGCTCTGGGGCCAACGTCCTGACTTTC. This sequence encodes CASRSSSGANVLTF.

The chain uses TRBV6-2 or TRBV6-3 and TRBJ1-1; 8 nucleotides agree with TRBD1. CDR1 is MNHEY and CDR2 is SVGEGT in the germline V gene. Losses at the gene ends were 5 bases for V and 4 bases for J; bases not matched to a gene: 21. This CDR3 comprises 19 residues. CDR3 protein: CASSADHTGQGRLSTEAFF. In DNA, the CDR3 is TGTGCCAGCAGTGCCGACCATACCGGACAGGGACGCCTGAGCACTGAAGCTTTCTTT.

CDR3 in amino acids: CASSLGSGSICEQYF. As DNA, the CDR3 is TGTGCCAGCAGTCTGGGTAGCGGGAGTATCTGCGAGCAGTACTTC. The genes are TRBV12-3 or TRBV12-4 and TRBJ2-7; 9 positions match TRBD2. V gave up 5 bases and J gave up 6 bases; unmatched junction bases: 11. The CDR3 loop spans 15 amino acids.

This clonotype was seen a few times. The chain couples TRBV7-2 to TRBJ2-7; D remains unclear. This CDR3 comprises 14 residues. Germline CDR1 reads SGHTA; CDR2 reads FQGNSA. V was cut by 1 base and J by 4 bases, with 11 bases left in between. The CDR3 protein is CASSLGLGAYEQYF. The CDR3 DNA follows: TGTGCCAGCAGCTTAGGGCTTGGAGCATACGAGCAGTACTTC.

The sample holds many counts of this clonotype. The J gene is TRBJ1-2, the V gene TRBV20-1, with 7 bases identical to TRBD1. The J segment lost 10 bases and the V segment lost 6 bases, leaving 14 bases of the junction unmatched. The CDR3 has 13 residues. Germline V gives CDR1 DFQATT, CDR2 SNEGSKA (reference sequence). The CDR3 DNA sequence: TGCAGTGCCATCGACAGGGCGAGGGGGTACTACACCTTC. Translation gives CSAIDRARGYYTF.

CDR3 loop: CSARDAGSGNTIYF. CDR3 coding DNA: TGCAGTGCTAGAGATGCAGGGTCTGGAAACACCATATATTTT. This rearrangement joins TRBV20-1 to TRBJ1-3, with D perhaps TRBD1 (5 bases). The CDR3 has 14 residues. Germline CDR1 DFQATT, CDR2 SNEGSKA (reference sequence). Trimming removed 0 bases at V and 1 base at J, with 7 bases between.

The chain combines TRBV29-1 with TRBJ2-7; 10 nucleotides align to TRBD2. Unmatched junction bases numbered 7, after V lost 4 bases and J lost 4 bases. Germline V lookup: CDR1 SQVTM, CDR2 ANQGSEA. This CDR3 contains 14 residues. CDR3 in DNA: TGCAGCGTTGTAGAAGGACTAGCGGAGTACGAGCAGTACTTC. This encodes CSVVEGLAEYEQYF.

This clonotype turned up a few times. The J gene is TRBJ2-5, the V gene TRBV2, with D perhaps given as TRBD1 or TRBD2 (5 bases each). The CDR3 contains 12 residues. Germline V CDR1 and CDR2: SNHLY, FYNNEI. Trimming removed 6 bases at V and 5 bases at J, with 10 bases between. CDR3 coding DNA: TGTGCCAGCAGAGGCAGGGAGGAGACCCAGTACTTC. Amino acid sequence: CASRGREETQYF.

This clonotype is a singleton in its sample. The chain combines TRBV20-1 with TRBJ2-3; D is uncertain. Trimming took 6 bases from V and 0 from J, leaving 13 bases between them. CDR1 and CDR2 (germline): DFQATT, SNEGSKA (reference sequence). This CDR3 spans 14 amino acids. The DNA for the CDR3 is TGCAGTGCCGCGATTGGGCTCAGCACAGATACGCAGTATTTT. Translation gives CSAAIGLSTDTQYF.

V is TRBV5-1 and J is TRBJ2-5; D is tentatively TRBD1 or TRBD2 (5 bases each). V lost 4 bases and J 2 bases, leaving 15 bases between the germline ends. The CDR3 length is 15 residues. Germline CDR1 and CDR2: SGHRS and YFSETQ. In DNA, the CDR3 is TGCGCCAGCAGCCCCTCCGGGACGGGACAAGAGACCCAGTACTTC. Translated: CASSPSGTGQETQYF.

This chain connects TRBV21-1 to TRBJ2-7; TRBD1, the table's D call, was not compared with the DNA. TRBV21-1 is shown as a pseudogene. The CDR3 spans 15 residues. The chain's CDR3 is CASSKACGATYEQYF. The CDR3 DNA is TGTGCCAGCAGCAAAGCTTGCGGGGCCACCTACGAGCAGTACTTC.

In this sample, this clonotype turned up a few times. The CDR3 DNA follows: TGTGCCTGGAGGACCCGGGGGACCGGGGAGCTGTTTTTT. It specifies CAWRTRGTGELFF. This chain uses TRBV30 with TRBJ2-2; maybe TRBD2 (6 bases). The CDR3 runs 13 residues. Trimming removed 3 bases from V and 5 bases from J, with 10 bases in between. Looked up from germline, CDR1 is GTSNPN and CDR2 is SVGIG (reference sequence). The entire variable domain, with the rest obtained from reference TRBV30 and TRBJ2-2, is as follows: SQTIHQWPATLVQPVGSPLSLECTVEGTSNPNLYWYRQAAGRGLQLLFYSVGIGQISSEVPQNLSASRPQDRQFILSSKKLLLSDSGFYLCAWRTRGTGELFFGEGSRLTVL.

This clonotype was counted once. CDR3 loop: CASSLDPGDTDTQYF. CDR3 DNA sequence: TGTGCCAGCAGTCTGGATCCGGGGGACACAGATACGCAGTATTTT. The chain carries TRBV27 and TRBJ2-3, with D possibly being TRBD2 (6 bases). Germline V gene sequence: CDR1 MNHEY, CDR2 SMNVEV (reference sequence). Trimming shortened V by 5 bases and J by 2 bases, and 14 bases separated the two germline ends. The CDR3 runs to 15 residues.

CDR3 loop: CASSSSIKGGSDTQYF. The CDR3 nucleotides read TGTGCCAGCAGTTCCTCGATCAAGGGGGGCTCAGATACGCAGTATTTT. This chain uses TRBV12-3 or TRBV12-4 with TRBJ2-3; D assignment may be TRBD1 or TRBD2 (6 bases each). This CDR3 spans 16 amino acids. V was shortened by 4 bases and J by 4 bases, with 18 bases between the two germline ends.